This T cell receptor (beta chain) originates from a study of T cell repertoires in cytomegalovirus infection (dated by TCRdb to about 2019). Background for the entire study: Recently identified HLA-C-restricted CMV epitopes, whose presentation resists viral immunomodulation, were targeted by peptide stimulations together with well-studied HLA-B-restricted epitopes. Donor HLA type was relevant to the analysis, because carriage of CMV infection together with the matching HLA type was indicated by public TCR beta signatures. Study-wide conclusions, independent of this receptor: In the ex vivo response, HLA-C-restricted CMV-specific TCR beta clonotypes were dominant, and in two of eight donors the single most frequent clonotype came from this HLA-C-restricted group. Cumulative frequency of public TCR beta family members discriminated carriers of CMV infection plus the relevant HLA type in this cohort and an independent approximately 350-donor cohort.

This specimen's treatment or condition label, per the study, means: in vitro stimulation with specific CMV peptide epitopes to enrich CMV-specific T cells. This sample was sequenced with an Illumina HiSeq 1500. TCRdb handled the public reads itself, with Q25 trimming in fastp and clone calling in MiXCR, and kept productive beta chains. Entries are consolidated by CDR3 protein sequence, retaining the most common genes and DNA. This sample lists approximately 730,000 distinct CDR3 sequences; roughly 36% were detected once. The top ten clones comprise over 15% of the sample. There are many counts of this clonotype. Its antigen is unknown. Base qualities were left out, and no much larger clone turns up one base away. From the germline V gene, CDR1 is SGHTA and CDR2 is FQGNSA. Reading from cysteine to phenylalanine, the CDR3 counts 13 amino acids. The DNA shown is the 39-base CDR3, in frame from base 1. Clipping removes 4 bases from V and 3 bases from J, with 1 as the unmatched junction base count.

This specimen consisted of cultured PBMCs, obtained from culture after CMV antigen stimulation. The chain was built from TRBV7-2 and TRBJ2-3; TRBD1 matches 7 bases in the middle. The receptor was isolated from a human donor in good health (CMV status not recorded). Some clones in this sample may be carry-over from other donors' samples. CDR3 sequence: CASSSDRTDTQYF. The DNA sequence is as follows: TGTGCCAGCAGCTCGGACAGGACAGATACGCAGTATTTT.